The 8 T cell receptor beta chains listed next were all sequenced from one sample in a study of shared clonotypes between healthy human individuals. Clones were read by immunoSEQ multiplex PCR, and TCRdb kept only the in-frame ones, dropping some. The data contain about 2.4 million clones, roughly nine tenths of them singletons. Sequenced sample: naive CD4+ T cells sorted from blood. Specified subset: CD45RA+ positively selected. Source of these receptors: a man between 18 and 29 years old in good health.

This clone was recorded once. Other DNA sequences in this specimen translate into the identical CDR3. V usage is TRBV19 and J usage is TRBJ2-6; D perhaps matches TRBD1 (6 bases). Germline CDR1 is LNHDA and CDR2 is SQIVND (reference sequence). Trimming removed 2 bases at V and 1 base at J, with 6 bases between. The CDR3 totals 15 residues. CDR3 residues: CASSIQGSGANVLTF. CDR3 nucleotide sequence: TGTGCCAGTAGTATACAGGGGTCTGGGGCCAACGTCCTGACTTTC.

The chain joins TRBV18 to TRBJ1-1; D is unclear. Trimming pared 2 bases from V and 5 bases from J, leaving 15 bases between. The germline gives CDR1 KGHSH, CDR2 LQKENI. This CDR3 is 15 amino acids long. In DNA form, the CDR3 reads TGTGCCAGCTCACCATGGAGGTTCTCCCCGACTGAAGCTTTCTTT. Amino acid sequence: CASSPWRFSPTEAFF.

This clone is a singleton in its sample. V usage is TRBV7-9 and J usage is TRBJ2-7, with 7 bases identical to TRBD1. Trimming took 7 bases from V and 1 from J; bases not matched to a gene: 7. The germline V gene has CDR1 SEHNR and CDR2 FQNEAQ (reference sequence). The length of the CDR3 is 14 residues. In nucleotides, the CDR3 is TGTGCCAGCACCCACCCGGGACAGTCCTACGAGCAGTACTTC. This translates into CASTHPGQSYEQYF.

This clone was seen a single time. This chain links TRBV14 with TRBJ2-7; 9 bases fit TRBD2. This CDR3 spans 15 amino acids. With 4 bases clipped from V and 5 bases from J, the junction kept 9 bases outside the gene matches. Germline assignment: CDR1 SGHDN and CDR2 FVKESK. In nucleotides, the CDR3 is TGTGCCAGCAGCCTCTTGGGACTAGCAGATGACGAGCAGTACTTC. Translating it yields CASSLLGLADDEQYF.

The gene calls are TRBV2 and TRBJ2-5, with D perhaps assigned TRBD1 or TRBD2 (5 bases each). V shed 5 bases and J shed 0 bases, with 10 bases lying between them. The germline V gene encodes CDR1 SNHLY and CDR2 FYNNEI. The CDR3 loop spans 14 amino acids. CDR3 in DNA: TGTGCCAGCAGTCGGGACGGATACCAAGAGACCCAGTACTTC. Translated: CASSRDGYQETQYF.

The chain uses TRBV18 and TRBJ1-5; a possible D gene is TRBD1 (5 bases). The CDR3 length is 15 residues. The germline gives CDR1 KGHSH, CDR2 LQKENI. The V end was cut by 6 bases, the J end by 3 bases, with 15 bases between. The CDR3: CASSLVGTDNQPQHF. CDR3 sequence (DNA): TGTGCCAGCTCGCTCGTAGGGACGGACAATCAGCCCCAGCATTTT.

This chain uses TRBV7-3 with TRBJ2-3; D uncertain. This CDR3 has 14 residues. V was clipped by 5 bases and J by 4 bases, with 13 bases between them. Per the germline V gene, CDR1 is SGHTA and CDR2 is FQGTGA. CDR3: CASSRGSPPDTQYF. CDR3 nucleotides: TGTGCCAGCAGCCGCGGAAGCCCGCCAGATACGCAGTATTTT.

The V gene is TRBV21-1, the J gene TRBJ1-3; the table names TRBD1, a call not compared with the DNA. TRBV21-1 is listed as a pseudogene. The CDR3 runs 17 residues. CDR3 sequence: CARRDHRVKDSGNTIYF. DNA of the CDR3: TGTGCCAGACGTGACCACAGGGTAAAGGACTCTGGAAACACCATATATTTT.